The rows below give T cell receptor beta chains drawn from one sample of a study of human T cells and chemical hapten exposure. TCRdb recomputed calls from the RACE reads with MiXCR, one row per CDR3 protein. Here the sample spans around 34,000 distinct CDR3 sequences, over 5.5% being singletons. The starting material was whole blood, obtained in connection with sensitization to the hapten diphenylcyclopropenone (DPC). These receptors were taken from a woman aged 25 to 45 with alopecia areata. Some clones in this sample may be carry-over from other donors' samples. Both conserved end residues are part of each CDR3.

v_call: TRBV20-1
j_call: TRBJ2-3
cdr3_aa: CSAPRGDTDTQYF

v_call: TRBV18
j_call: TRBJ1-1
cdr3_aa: CASSPLSNTEAFF

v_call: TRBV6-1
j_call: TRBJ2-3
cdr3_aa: CASSVGTSGATDTQYF

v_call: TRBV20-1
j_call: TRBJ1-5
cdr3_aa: CSARKGTGQLNQPQHF

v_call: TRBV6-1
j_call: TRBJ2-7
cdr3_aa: CASSAGIGSEQYF

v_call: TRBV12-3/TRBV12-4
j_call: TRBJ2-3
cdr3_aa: CATKKEYRADTQYF

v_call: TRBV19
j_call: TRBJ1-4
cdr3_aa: CASSLWPGGEKLFF

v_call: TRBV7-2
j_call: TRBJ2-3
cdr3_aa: CASSSTGTDTQYF

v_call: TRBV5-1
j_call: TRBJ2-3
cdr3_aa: CASSLAPGRADTQYF

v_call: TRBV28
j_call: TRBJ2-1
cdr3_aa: CASRIKQGSPNNEQFF

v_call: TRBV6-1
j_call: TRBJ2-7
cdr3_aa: CATSWQGDYEQYF

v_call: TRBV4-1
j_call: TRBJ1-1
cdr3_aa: CASSQDRRILTINQGARYTEAFF

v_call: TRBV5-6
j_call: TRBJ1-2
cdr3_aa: CASSLRDRGLRGYTF

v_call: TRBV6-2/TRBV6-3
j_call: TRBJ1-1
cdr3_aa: CASSYSRDRVDTEAFF

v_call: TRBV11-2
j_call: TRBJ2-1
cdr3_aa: CASSHPGLTGNEQFF

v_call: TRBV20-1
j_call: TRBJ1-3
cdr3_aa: CSATDRLSGNTIYF

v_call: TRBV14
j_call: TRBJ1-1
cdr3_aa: CASSHLTGANTEAFF

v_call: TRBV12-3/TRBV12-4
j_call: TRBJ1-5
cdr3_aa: CASSRDQPQHF

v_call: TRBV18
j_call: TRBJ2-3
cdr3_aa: CASSPPRGGEDTQYF

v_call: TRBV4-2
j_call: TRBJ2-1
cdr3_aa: CASSQARLGAGGNEQFF

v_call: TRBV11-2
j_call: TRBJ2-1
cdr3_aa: CASSLLDLKQFF

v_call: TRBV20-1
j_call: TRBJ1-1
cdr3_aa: CSRRARTDTEAFF

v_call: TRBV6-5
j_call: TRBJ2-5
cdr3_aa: CASRRGAGKGTQYF